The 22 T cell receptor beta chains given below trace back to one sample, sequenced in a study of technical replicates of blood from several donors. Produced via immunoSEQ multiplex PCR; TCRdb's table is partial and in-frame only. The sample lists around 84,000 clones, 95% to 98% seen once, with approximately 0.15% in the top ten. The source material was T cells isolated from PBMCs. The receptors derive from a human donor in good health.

The CDR3, as DNA: TGCGCCAGCAGCTCTGCTAGCGGCACTGGCAATGAGCAGTTCTTC. It encodes CASSSASGTGNEQFF. This sequence joins TRBV5-1 and TRBJ2-1, with TRBD2 identical over 7 bases. CDR1 and CDR2 from the germline V gene are SGHRS and YFSETQ. This CDR3 has 15 amino acids. Unmatched junction bases numbered 9, after V lost 3 bases and J lost 6 bases. Combining the CDR3 with reference TRBV5-1 and TRBJ2-1 gives the whole variable domain KAGVTQTPRYLIKTRGQQVTLSCSPISGHRSVSWYQQTPGQGLQFLFEYFSETQRNKGNFPGRFSGRQFSNSRSEMNVSTLELGDSALYLCASSSASGTGNEQFFGPGTRLTVL.

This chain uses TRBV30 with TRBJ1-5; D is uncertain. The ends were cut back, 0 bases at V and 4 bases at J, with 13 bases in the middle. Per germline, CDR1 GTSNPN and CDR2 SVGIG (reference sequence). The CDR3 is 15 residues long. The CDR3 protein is CAWSVYVQPNQPQHF. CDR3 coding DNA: TGTGCCTGGAGTGTATACGTACAGCCGAATCAGCCCCAGCATTTT.

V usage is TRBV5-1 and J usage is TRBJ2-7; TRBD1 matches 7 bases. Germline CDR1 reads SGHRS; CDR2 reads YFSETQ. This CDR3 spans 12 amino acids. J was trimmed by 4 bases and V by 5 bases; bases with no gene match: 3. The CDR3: CASRGTEYEQYF. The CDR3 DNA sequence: TGCGCCAGCAGAGGGACAGAATACGAGCAGTACTTC.

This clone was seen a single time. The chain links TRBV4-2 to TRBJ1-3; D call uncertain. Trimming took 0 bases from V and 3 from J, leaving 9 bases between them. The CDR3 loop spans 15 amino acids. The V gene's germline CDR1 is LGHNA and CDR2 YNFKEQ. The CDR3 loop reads CASSQEILVGNTIYF. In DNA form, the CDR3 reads TGTGCCAGCAGCCAAGAAATACTGGTTGGAAACACCATATATTTT.

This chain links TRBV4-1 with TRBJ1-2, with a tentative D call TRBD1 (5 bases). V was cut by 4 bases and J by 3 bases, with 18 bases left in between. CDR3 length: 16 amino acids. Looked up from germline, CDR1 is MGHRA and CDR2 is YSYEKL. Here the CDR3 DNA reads TGCGCCAGCAGCCCGACCATTGACAGACAAGACTATGGCTACACCTTC. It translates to CASSPTIDRQDYGYTF.

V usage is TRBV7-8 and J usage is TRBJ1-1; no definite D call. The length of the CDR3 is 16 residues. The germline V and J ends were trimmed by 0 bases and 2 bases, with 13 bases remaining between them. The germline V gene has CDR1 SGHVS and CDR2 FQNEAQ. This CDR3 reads CASSLARVSTNTEAFF. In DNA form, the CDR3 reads TGTGCCAGCAGCTTAGCGCGGGTCTCTACAAACACTGAAGCTTTCTTT.

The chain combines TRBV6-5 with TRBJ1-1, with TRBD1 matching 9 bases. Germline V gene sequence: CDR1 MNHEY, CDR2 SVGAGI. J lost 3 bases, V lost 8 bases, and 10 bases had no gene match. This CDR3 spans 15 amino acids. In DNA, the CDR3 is TGTGCCAGCTTAATTGGGACAGGGAAATACACTGAAGCTTTCTTT. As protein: CASLIGTGKYTEAFF.

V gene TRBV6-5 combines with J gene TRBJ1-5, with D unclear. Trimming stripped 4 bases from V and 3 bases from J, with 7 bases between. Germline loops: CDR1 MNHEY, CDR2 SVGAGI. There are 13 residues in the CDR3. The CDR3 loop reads CASSWADNQPQHF. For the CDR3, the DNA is TGTGCCAGCAGTTGGGCCGACAATCAGCCCCAGCATTTT.

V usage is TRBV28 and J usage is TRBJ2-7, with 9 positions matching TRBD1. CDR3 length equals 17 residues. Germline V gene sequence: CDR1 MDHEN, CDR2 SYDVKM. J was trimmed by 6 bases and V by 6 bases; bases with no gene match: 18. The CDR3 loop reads CASRPTGQGGPRGEQYF. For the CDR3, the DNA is TGTGCCAGCAGACCGACGGGACAGGGTGGCCCCAGGGGCGAGCAGTACTTC.

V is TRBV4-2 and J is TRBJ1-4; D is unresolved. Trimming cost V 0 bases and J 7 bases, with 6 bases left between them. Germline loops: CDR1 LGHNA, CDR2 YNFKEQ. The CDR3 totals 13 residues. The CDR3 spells CASSQDRSEKLFF. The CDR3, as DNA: TGTGCCAGCAGCCAAGATAGGAGTGAAAAACTGTTTTTT.

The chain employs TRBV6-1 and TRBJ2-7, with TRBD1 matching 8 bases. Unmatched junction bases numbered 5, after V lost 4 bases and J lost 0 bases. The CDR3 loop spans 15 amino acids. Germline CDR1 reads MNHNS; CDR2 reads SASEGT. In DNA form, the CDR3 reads TGTGCCAGCAGTGGACAACAGGGGGGCTCCTACGAGCAGTACTTC. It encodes CASSGQQGGSYEQYF.

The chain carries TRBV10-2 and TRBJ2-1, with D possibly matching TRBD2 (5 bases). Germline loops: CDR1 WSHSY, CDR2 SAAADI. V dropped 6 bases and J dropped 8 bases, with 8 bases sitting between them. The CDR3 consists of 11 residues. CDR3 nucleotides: TGCGCCAGCAGAGGAGGCTATGAGCAGTTCTTC. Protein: CASRGGYEQFF.

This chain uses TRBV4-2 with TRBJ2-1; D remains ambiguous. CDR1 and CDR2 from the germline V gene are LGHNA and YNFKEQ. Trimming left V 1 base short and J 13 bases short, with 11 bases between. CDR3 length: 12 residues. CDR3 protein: CASSQGGRHQFF. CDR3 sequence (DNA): TGTGCCAGCAGCCAAGGCGGCCGGCACCAGTTCTTC.

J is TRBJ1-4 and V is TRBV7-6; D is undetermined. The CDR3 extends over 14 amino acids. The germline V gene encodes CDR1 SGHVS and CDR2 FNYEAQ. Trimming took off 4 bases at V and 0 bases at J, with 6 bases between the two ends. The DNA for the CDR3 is TGTGCCAGCAGCTCCTCAGCAACTAATGAAAAACTGTTTTTT. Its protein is CASSSSATNEKLFF.

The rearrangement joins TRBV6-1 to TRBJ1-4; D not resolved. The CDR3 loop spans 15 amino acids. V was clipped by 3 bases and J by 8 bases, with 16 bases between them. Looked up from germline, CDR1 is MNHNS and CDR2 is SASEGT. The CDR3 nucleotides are TGTGCCAGCAGTGATGCCGCGGCGGGTGGGGAAAAACTGTTTTTT. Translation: CASSDAAAGGEKLFF.

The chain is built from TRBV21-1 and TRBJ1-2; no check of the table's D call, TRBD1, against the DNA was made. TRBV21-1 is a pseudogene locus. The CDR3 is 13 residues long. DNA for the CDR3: TGTGCCAGCAGCAAACGGGACAGTTATGGCTACACCTTC. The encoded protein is CASSKRDSYGYTF.

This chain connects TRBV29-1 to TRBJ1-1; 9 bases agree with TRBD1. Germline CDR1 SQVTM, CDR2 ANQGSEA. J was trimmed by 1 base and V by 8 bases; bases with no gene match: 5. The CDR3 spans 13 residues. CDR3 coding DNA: TGCAGCATATTGACAGGGGGGAACACTGAAGCTTTCTTT. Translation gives CSILTGGNTEAFF.

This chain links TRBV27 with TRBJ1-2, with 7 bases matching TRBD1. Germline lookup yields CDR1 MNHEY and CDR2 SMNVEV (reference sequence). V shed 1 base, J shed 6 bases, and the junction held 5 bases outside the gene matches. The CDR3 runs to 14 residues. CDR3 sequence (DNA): TGTGCCAGCAGTTTATGGGCAGGGGGTAATGGCTACACCTTC. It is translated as CASSLWAGGNGYTF.

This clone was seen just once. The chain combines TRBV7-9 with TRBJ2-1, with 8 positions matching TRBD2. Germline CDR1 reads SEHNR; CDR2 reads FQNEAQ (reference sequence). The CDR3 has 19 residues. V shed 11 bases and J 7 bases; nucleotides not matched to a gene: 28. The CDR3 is CAALTLVPLSRRGVNEQFF. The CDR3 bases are TGTGCCGCGCTTACCTTAGTGCCCCTAAGTAGGCGGGGGGTTAATGAGCAGTTCTTC.

The chain's CDR3 is CSVESGRGETQYF. CDR3 bases: TGCAGCGTTGAGTCGGGACGGGGGGAGACCCAGTACTTC. This chain uses TRBV29-1 with TRBJ2-5, with D perhaps matching TRBD2 (6 bases). The CDR3 covers 13 residues. CDR1 and CDR2 (germline): SQVTM, ANQGSEA. The V and J ends lost 3 bases and 5 bases respectively, with 13 bases between them. Variable domain in full (rest from reference TRBV29-1 and TRBJ2-5): SAVISQKPSRDICQRGTSLTIQCQVDSQVTMMFWYRQQPGQSLTLIATANQGSEATYESGFVIDKFPISRPNLTFSTLTVSNMSPEDSSIYLCSVESGRGETQYFGPGTRLLVL.

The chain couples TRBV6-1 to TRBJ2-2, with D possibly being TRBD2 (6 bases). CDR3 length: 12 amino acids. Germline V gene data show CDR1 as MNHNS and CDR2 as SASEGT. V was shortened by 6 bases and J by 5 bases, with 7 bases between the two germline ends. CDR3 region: CASRGGTGELFF. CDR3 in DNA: TGTGCCAGCAGGGGGGGTACCGGGGAGCTGTTTTTT.

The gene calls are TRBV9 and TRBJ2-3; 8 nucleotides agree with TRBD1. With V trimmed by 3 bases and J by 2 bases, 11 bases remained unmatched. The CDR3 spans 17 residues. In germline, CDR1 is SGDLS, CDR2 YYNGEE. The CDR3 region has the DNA TGTGCCAGCAGCGCCCAGGGGGCGCAGGGTCTCACAGATACGCAGTATTTT. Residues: CASSAQGAQGLTDTQYF.